Below are 32 T cell receptor beta chains sequenced from a single sample in a study of blood T cell repertoires in COVID-19. Clones were read by immunoSEQ multiplex PCR, and TCRdb kept only the in-frame ones, dropping some. The sample has 200,000 to 250,000 clones; 80% to 85% are singletons. Input material: peripheral blood. The receptors come from a woman under 40 who had recovered from COVID-19.

The V gene is TRBV27, the J gene TRBJ2-4; possibly TRBD2 for D (6 bases). The CDR3 is 16 amino acids. Trimming shortened V by 3 bases and J by 1 base, and 13 bases separated the two germline ends. Germline V gene sequence: CDR1 MNHEY, CDR2 SMNVEV (reference sequence). The CDR3 reads CASSFSGEGAKNIQYF. CDR3 DNA sequence: TGTGCCAGCAGTTTTAGCGGTGAGGGGGCCAAAAACATTCAGTACTTC.

The chain links TRBV7-6 to TRBJ2-6, with TRBD1 matching 11 bases. The CDR3 loop spans 17 amino acids. Per the germline V gene, CDR1 is SGHVS and CDR2 is FNYEAQ. The trim removed 4 bases at V and 1 base at J, leaving 3 bases unmatched. The CDR3 sequence: CASSSGQGASGANVLTF. The CDR3, as DNA: TGTGCCAGCAGCTCTGGACAGGGGGCTTCTGGGGCCAACGTCCTGACTTTC.

The chain is built from TRBV9 and TRBJ2-5; TRBD2 matches 10 bases. The CDR3 runs 15 residues. V lost 4 bases, J lost 5 bases, and 8 bases stayed unmatched. Germline V gene lookup returns CDR1 SGDLS and CDR2 YYNGEE. CDR3 amino acids: CASSKGLAFDETQYF. The CDR3 DNA reads as TGTGCCAGCAGCAAGGGACTAGCGTTCGACGAGACCCAGTACTTC. The full variable domain, in which reference TRBV9 and TRBJ2-5 provide the parts outside the CDR3, is DSGVTQTPKHLITATGQRVTLRCSPRSGDLSVYWYQQSLDQGLQFLIQYYNGEERAKGNILERFSAQQFPDLHSELNLSSLELGDSALYFCASSKGLAFDETQYFGPGTRLLVL.

This sequence joins TRBV3-1 (or the pseudogene TRBV3-2) and TRBJ1-2; TRBD1 is a possible D gene (6 bases). Trimming pared 1 base from V and 1 base from J, leaving 13 bases between. The CDR3 runs to 16 residues. Germline V CDR1 and CDR2: LGHDT, YNNKEL (reference sequence). In nucleotides, the CDR3 is TGTGCCAGCAGCCAAGCAGGGGACGGAAGTAACTATGGCTACACCTTC. As protein: CASSQAGDGSNYGYTF.

This chain joins TRBV5-1 and TRBJ1-1; maybe TRBD1 (6 bases). The V end lost 3 bases, the J end lost 1 base, and 10 bases lay between the germline ends. Germline V gene lookup returns CDR1 SGHRS and CDR2 YFSETQ. This CDR3 is built from 14 residues. CDR3: CASSSGTTNTEAFF. Written as DNA, the CDR3 is TGCGCCAGCAGCTCCGGGACAACGAACACTGAAGCTTTCTTT. The whole variable domain, filled in from reference TRBV5-1 and TRBJ1-1, reads KAGVTQTPRYLIKTRGQQVTLSCSPISGHRSVSWYQQTPGQGLQFLFEYFSETQRNKGNFPGRFSGRQFSNSRSEMNVSTLELGDSALYLCASSSGTTNTEAFFGQGTRLTVV.

This clone was seen a few times. The chain combines TRBV7-3 with TRBJ2-3; 8 bases match TRBD2. V trimming: 5 bases; J trimming: 6 bases; junction bases outside the gene matches: 16. Germline V gene lookup returns CDR1 SGHTA and CDR2 FQGTGA. CDR3 length: 17 residues. The CDR3 DNA follows: TGTGCCAGCAGCCCCCGGTGGGGGAGCGGGAGTAGGGATACGCAGTATTTT. This sequence encodes CASSPRWGSGSRDTQYF.

The chain links TRBV27 to TRBJ2-1; 10 bases agree with TRBD2. The CDR3 extends over 15 amino acids. V was clipped by 2 bases and J by 15 bases; unmatched bases: 13. CDR1 is MNHEY and CDR2 is SMNVEV in the germline V gene (reference sequence). CDR3 sequence (DNA): TGTGCCAGCAGTTTAGTGTCTAGCGGGGGCCTACACCCGTTCTTC. Amino acid sequence: CASSLVSSGGLHPFF.

This rearrangement joins TRBV19 to TRBJ1-3, with 9 bases fitting TRBD1. Germline V gene sequence: CDR1 LNHDA, CDR2 SQIVND (reference sequence). This CDR3 comprises 17 residues. With 4 bases clipped from V and 0 bases from J, the junction kept 7 bases outside the gene matches. CDR3 residues: CASSKWTGESSGNTIYF. For the CDR3, the DNA is TGTGCCAGTAGTAAATGGACAGGGGAAAGCTCTGGAAACACCATATATTTT.

Note on this clone: Within the sample, other DNA sequences also encode this same CDR3. The chain has TRBV10-3 and TRBJ1-2; D not certain. Germline V gives CDR1 ENHRY, CDR2 SYGVKD. V lost 4 bases to trimming and J lost 2 bases, with 5 bases between them. The CDR3 length is 12 residues. CDR3 loop: CAISGQNYGYTF. Written as DNA, the CDR3 is TGTGCCATCAGTGGCCAGAACTATGGCTACACCTTC.

This chain joins TRBV5-1 and TRBJ2-7; 7 nucleotides agree with TRBD2. J gave up 3 bases and V 0 bases, and 6 bases lay outside the gene matches. The CDR3 has 15 residues. The germline CDR1 and CDR2 sequences are SGHRS and YFSETQ. CDR3 in DNA: TGCGCCAGCAGCTTGGTCCTAGCGGCGCGCTACGAGCAGTACTTC. The encoded protein is CASSLVLAARYEQYF.

The rearrangement uses TRBV5-1 and TRBJ1-3; 7 bases line up with TRBD1. CDR1 is SGHRS and CDR2 is YFSETQ in the germline V gene. CDR3 length: 16 amino acids. Trimming removed 3 bases from V and 0 bases from J; junction bases left unmatched: 6. The CDR3 DNA reads as TGCGCCAGCAGCTCCCCCGCAGGGGGCTCTGGAAACACCATATATTTT. As protein: CASSSPAGGSGNTIYF.

The V gene is TRBV24-1, the J gene TRBJ2-3; 13 nucleotides line up with TRBD2. The CDR3 is 17 amino acids. Germline V CDR1 and CDR2: KGHDR, SFDVKD. V lost 4 bases to trimming and J lost 4 bases; unmatched junction nucleotides: 7. CDR3 nucleotides: TGTGCCACCAGTGACCCCACTAGCGGGAGGGCCCCAGATACGCAGTATTTT. Translation: CATSDPTSGRAPDTQYF.

This clone appeared once. V and J are TRBV29-1 and TRBJ2-1; the match to TRBD2 covers 7 bases. This CDR3 is 16 amino acids long. The V and J ends lost 2 bases and 2 bases, in that order; junction bases with no gene match: 9. Germline CDR1 SQVTM, CDR2 ANQGSEA. Here the CDR3 reads CSVEPEDGRPYNEQFF. In DNA, the CDR3 is TGCAGCGTTGAACCTGAGGACGGGAGGCCCTACAATGAGCAGTTCTTC.

V gene TRBV18 combines with J gene TRBJ2-3, with TRBD2 identical over 7 bases. This CDR3 is built from 16 residues. Germline lookup yields CDR1 KGHSH and CDR2 LQKENI. Trimming at V came to 6 bases and at J to 2 bases, leaving 11 bases not matched to a gene. The CDR3 sequence is CASSLNQRGYTDTQYF. The CDR3 DNA follows: TGTGCCAGCTCGCTCAATCAGCGGGGCTACACAGATACGCAGTATTTT.

V and J are TRBV7-8 and TRBJ1-1; 7 bases align to TRBD1. J gave up 0 bases and V 1 base, and 5 bases lay outside the gene matches. The CDR3 is 16 amino acids. Germline lookup yields CDR1 SGHVS and CDR2 FQNEAQ. The CDR3 DNA sequence: TGTGCCAGCAGCTTAGGGCAGGGGGTGATGAACACTGAAGCTTTCTTT. Amino acids: CASSLGQGVMNTEAFF.

The V call is TRBV19, the J call TRBJ2-7, with 8 bases fitting TRBD2. The trim removed 1 base at V and 2 bases at J, leaving 1 base unmatched. CDR3 size: 14 residues. Germline V lookup: CDR1 LNHDA, CDR2 SQIVND (reference sequence). For the CDR3, the DNA is TGTGCCAGTAGTATAGCGGGAGGGCCCTACGAGCAGTACTTC. This sequence encodes CASSIAGGPYEQYF.

The rearrangement links TRBV5-1 to TRBJ2-1, with 7 nucleotides matching TRBD2. CDR3 length equals 16 residues. From germline, CDR1 is SGHRS and CDR2 YFSETQ. Trimming took 0 bases from V and 3 from J; bases not matched to a gene: 6. The CDR3 loop is CASSLAGGSNYNEQFF. The DNA of the CDR3 is TGCGCCAGCAGCTTGGCCGGGGGGAGTAACTACAATGAGCAGTTCTTC.

This sequence joins TRBV19 and TRBJ2-5; tentatively, D is TRBD2 (5 bases). The CDR3 contains 13 residues. Trimming removed 4 bases from V and 2 bases from J, with 8 bases in between. Per germline, CDR1 LNHDA and CDR2 SQIVND (reference sequence). CDR3 sequence reads: CASSRTYQETQYF. DNA for the CDR3: TGTGCCAGTAGTAGGACTTATCAAGAGACCCAGTACTTC.

The sample holds a few counts of this clone. The CDR3 DNA reads TGCGCCAGCCGCCAGGGGGGCGGGCCCTCCTACAATGAGCAGTTCTTC. Its translation: CASRQGGGPSYNEQFF. The gene calls are TRBV5-1 and TRBJ2-1; perhaps TRBD1 as D (7 bases). Trimming left V 7 bases short and J 0 bases short, with 17 bases between. There are 16 residues in the CDR3. In germline, CDR1 is SGHRS, CDR2 YFSETQ.

V is TRBV12-5 and J is TRBJ2-1, with 11 bases aligning to TRBD2. The CDR3 has 17 amino acids. The V segment lost 2 bases and the J segment 9 bases; nucleotides outside the gene matches: 12. Germline CDR1 reads LGHNT; CDR2 reads FRNRAP. This chain's CDR3 is CASGLTWLAGGIREQFF. DNA for the CDR3: TGTGCTAGTGGTTTGACTTGGTTAGCGGGAGGGATCCGTGAGCAGTTCTTC.

This clone was seen more than once but under ten times. The chain joins TRBV6-6 to TRBJ2-5; D ambiguous. The CDR3 runs 11 residues. The V and J ends lost 7 bases and 3 bases respectively, with 6 bases between them. Germline CDR1 reads MNHNY; CDR2 reads SVGAGI (reference sequence). The chain's CDR3 is CASTSEETQYF. The CDR3, as DNA: TGTGCCAGCACGTCGGAAGAGACCCAGTACTTC.

For the CDR3, the DNA is TGTGCCAGCGGCGGACAGAACTATGGCTACACCTTC. Translation: CASGGQNYGYTF. The rearrangement joins TRBV5-6 to TRBJ1-2, with a tentative D call TRBD1 (6 bases). V lost 7 bases, J lost 2 bases, and 9 bases lay in between. The germline V gene encodes CDR1 SGHDT and CDR2 YYEEEE. This CDR3 is built from 12 residues.

J is TRBJ2-1 and V is TRBV7-9, with TRBD1 as a possible D gene (5 bases). This CDR3 has 12 amino acids. Trimming cost V 4 bases and J 9 bases, with 10 bases left between them. Germline assignment: CDR1 SEHNR and CDR2 FQNEAQ (reference sequence). As DNA, the CDR3 is TGTGCCAGCAGCTCCCAGGGCGGTGAGCAGTTCTTC. This sequence encodes CASSSQGGEQFF. The complete variable domain, with remaining parts taken from reference TRBV7-9 and TRBJ2-1, reads DTGVSQNPRHKITKRGQNVTFRCDPISEHNRLYWYRQTLGQGPEFLTYFQNEAQLEKSRLLSDRFSAERPKGSFSTLEIQRTEQGDSAMYLCASSSQGGEQFFGPGTRLTVL.

This chain joins TRBV2 and TRBJ2-3; 10 bases agree with TRBD2. Germline assignment: CDR1 SNHLY and CDR2 FYNNEI. The junction had 6 bases not matched to a gene; V was cut back by 6 bases and J by 0 bases. The CDR3 is 16 residues long. The CDR3 sequence: CASSQRTSGSTDTQYF. The CDR3 region has the DNA TGTGCCAGCAGCCAGAGGACTAGCGGCAGCACAGATACGCAGTATTTT.

The V and J genes are TRBV9 and TRBJ2-7, with D tentatively TRBD2 (6 bases). Trimming pared 4 bases from V and 6 bases from J, leaving 11 bases between. The CDR3 spans 12 residues. CDR1 and CDR2 from the germline V gene are SGDLS and YYNGEE. CDR3 amino acids: CASSLGSGEQYF. CDR3 nucleotides: TGTGCCAGCAGCCTAGGTAGCGGCGAGCAGTACTTC.

About this clone itself: The same CDR3 is also encoded by other DNA sequences in this sample. J is TRBJ2-7 and V is TRBV12-3 or TRBV12-4; no firm D call. CDR3 length: 13 residues. Trimming shortened V by 3 bases and J by 2 bases, and 8 bases separated the two germline ends. CDR3 nucleotide sequence: TGTGCCAGCAGTTTCGGCAGGACCTACGAGCAGTACTTC. Its protein is CASSFGRTYEQYF.

This sequence joins TRBV25-1 and TRBJ2-3; D remains ambiguous. CDR3 length: 11 amino acids. Deletions cut 7 bases from V and 3 bases from J, with 5 bases between. CDR1 is MGHDK and CDR2 is SYGVNS in the germline V gene. This chain's CDR3 is CASTGTDTQYF. The CDR3 bases are TGTGCCAGCACGGGTACAGATACGCAGTATTTT.

The chain is built from TRBV15 and TRBJ2-7; D is possibly TRBD1 (5 bases). The V gene's germline CDR1 is LNHNV and CDR2 YYDKDF (reference sequence). Trimming took off 3 bases at V and 4 bases at J, with 10 bases between the two ends. The CDR3 runs 13 residues. For the CDR3, the DNA is TGTGCCACCAGCAGCGACAGTGCGTACGAGCAGTACTTC. Its translation is CATSSDSAYEQYF.

This chain links TRBV5-1 with TRBJ2-7; the D is unclear. Trimming took 3 bases from V and 4 from J, leaving 5 bases between them. Germline V lookup: CDR1 SGHRS, CDR2 YFSETQ. CDR3 length equals 11 residues. CDR3 loop: CASSSTYEQYF. CDR3 in DNA: TGCGCCAGCAGCTCGACTTACGAGCAGTACTTC.

In its sample, this clone was seen once. The J gene is TRBJ2-7, the V gene TRBV28; TRBD1 matches 7 bases. With 7 bases clipped from V and 6 bases from J, the junction kept 12 bases outside the gene matches. The CDR3 has 14 residues. The germline CDR1 and CDR2 sequences are MDHEN and SYDVKM. The DNA of the CDR3 is TGTGCCAGCATTCAGTCGACAGGGTTGGGCGAGCAGTACTTC. It yields the protein CASIQSTGLGEQYF.

The rearrangement joins TRBV5-4 to TRBJ1-1; 7 nucleotides line up with TRBD1. The CDR3 is 12 amino acids. From germline, CDR1 is SGHNT and CDR2 YYREEE (reference sequence). V gave up 3 bases and J gave up 4 bases; unmatched junction bases: 0. CDR3 sequence (DNA): TGTGCCAGCAGCTGGGACAGCACTGAAGCTTTCTTT. Translation gives CASSWDSTEAFF.

V is TRBV5-1 and J is TRBJ1-1; D is possibly TRBD1 (5 bases). The CDR3 consists of 16 residues. V shed 1 base and J shed 0 bases, with 13 bases lying between them. Germline CDR1 and CDR2: SGHRS and YFSETQ. The CDR3 nucleotides read TGCGCCAGCAGCTTGAGGGCGGGACGCATGAACACTGAAGCTTTCTTT. Translating gives CASSLRAGRMNTEAFF.